Detailed here is one TCR beta chain. These data are taken from a study of blood T cell repertoires in COVID-19. Profiling relied on immunoSEQ multiplex PCR, and the TCRdb table lists in-frame clones only, not all of them. The table includes more than 300,000 clones, 88% detected once. Germline values: CDR1 LNHDA, CDR2 SQIVND (reference sequence). CDR3 length equals 15 residues. After removal of 1 base from V and 6 bases from J, the junction contained 5 bases not matched to a gene. The V and J genes are TRBV19 and TRBJ2-1, with 8 bases fitting TRBD2. Sequencing was carried out using peripheral blood. This receptor was identified in a woman in her twenties or thirties with COVID-19, enrolled during active disease. CDR3 sequence (DNA): TGTGCCAGTAGTATAGCGGGGGGGACTCTCAATGAGCAGTTCTTC. Amino acids: CASSIAGGTLNEQFF.